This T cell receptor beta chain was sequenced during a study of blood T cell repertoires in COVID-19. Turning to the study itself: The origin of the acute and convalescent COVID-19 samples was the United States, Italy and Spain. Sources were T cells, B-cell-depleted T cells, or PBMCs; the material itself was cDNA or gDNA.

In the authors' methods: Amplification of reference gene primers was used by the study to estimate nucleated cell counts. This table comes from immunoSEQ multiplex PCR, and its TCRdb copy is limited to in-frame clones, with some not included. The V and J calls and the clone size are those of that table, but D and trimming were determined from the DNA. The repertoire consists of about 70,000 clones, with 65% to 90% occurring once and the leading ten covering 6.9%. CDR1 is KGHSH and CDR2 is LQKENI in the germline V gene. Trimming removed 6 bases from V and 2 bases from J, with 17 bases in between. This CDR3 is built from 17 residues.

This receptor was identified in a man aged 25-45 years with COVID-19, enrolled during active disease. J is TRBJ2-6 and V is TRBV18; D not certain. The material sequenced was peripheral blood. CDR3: CASSSALFITGANVLTF. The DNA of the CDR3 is TGTGCCAGCTCCTCCGCACTGTTTATTACTGGGGCCAACGTCCTGACTTTC. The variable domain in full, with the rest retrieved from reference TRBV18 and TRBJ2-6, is NAGVMQNPRHLVRRRGQEARLRCSPMKGHSHVYWYRQLPEEGLKFMVYLQKENIIDESGMPKERFSAEFPKEGPSILRIQQVVRGDSAAYFCASSSALFITGANVLTFGAGSRLTVL.